This T cell receptor (beta chain) appears in the sequencing data of a study of identical twins. Study-wide points: Cord blood beta clonotypes that were abundant carried fewer insertions, and memory repertoires showed no such trend. Shared out-of-frame alpha sequences (those common to twins) showed excess low generation probability.

The CDR3 length is 14 residues. In germline, CDR1 is KGHSH, CDR2 LQKENI. V lost 3 bases, J lost 8 bases, and 7 bases stayed unmatched. With template switching, a universal primer site was added, and the cDNA carried unique molecular identifiers. MiXCR, run by TCRdb on the 5' RACE reads, gives a single entry per CDR3 protein. The data hold more than 1.5 million distinct CDR3 sequences, with about 30% observed a single time. This clonotype occurred a few times. The antigen is not known. The TCR sequence derives from a newborn girl in good health. What was sequenced was cord blood. The chain joins TRBV18 to TRBJ1-2; 9 positions agree with TRBD1. The CDR3 nucleotides read TGTGCCAGCTCACCTCGAGGACAGGGGAGCGGCTACACCTTC. It is translated as CASSPRGQGSGYTF. Complete variable domain (other parts from reference TRBV18 and TRBJ1-2): NAGVMQNPRHLVRRRGQEARLRCSPMKGHSHVYWYRQLPEEGLKFMVYLQKENIIDESGMPKERFSAEFPKEGPSILRIQQVVRGDSAAYFCASSPRGQGSGYTFGSGTRLTVV.